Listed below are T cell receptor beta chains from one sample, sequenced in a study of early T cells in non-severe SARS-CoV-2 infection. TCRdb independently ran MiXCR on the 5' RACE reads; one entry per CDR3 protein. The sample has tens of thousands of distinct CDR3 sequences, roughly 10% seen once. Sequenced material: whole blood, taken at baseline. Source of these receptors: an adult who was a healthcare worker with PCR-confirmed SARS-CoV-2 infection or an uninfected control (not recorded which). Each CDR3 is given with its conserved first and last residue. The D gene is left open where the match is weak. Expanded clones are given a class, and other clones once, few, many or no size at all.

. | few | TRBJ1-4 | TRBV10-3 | TGTGCCATCCGCGGGAAGAATGAAAAACTGTTTTTT | CAIRGKNEKLFF
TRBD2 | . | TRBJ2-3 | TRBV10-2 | TGCGCCAGCAGTGGGGACTATTCAGCTAGCACAGATACGCAGTATTTT | CASSGDYSASTDTQYF
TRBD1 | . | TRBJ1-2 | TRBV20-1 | TGCAGTGCTAGTGCTGTGGGGACAGGGGATTATGGCTACACCTTC | CSASAVGTGDYGYTF
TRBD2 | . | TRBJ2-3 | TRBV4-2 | TGTGCCAGCAGCCAAGAGGGGGGAGGGCTGGATACGCAGTATTTT | CASSQEGGGLDTQYF
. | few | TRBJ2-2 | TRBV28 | TGTGCCAGCAGTTTACTAAAGCCAGACACCGGGGAGCTGTTTTTT | CASSLLKPDTGELFF
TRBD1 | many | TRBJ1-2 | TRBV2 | TGTGCCAGCATACTCCGACCCCTCCCCCGACAGGGGAACTATGGCTACACCTTC | CASILRPLPRQGNYGYTF
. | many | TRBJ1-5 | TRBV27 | TGTGCCAGCAGTCCGGAGATTGTCAATCAGCCCCAGCATTTT | CASSPEIVNQPQHF
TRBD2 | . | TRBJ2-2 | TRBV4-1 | TGCGCCAGCAGCCAAGCTCGTACGGGAGGATCCGGGGAGCTGTTTTTT | CASSQARTGGSGELFF
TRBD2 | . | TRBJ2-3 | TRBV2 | TGTGCCGGACTAGCGGGAGGCGCCACAGATACGCAGTATTTT | CAGLAGGATDTQYF
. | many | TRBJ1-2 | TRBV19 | TGTGCCAGTTCCATCTACAACCGTCGCGGCTACACCTTC | CASSIYNRRGYTF